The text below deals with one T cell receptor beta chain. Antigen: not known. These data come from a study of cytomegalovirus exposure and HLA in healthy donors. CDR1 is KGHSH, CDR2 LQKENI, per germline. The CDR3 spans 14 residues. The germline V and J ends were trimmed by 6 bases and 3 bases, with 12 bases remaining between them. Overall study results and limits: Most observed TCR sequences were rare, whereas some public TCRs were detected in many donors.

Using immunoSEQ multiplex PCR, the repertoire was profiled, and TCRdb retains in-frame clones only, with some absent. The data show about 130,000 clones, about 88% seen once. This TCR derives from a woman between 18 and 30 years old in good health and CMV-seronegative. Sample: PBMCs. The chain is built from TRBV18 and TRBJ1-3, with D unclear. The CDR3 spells CASSTPGSGNTIYF. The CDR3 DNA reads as TGTGCCAGCTCGACACCGGGGAGTGGAAACACCATATATTTT. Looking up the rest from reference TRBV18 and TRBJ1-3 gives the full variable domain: NAGVMQNPRHLVRRRGQEARLRCSPMKGHSHVYWYRQLPEEGLKFMVYLQKENIIDESGMPKERFSAEFPKEGPSILRIQQVVRGDSAAYFCASSTPGSGNTIYFGEGSWLTVV.